The clone carrying this T cell receptor (beta chain) was found many times. Time point noted: after trial treatment. Regarding treatment: LDRT plus nivolumab, ipilimumab, low-dose cyclophosphamide and aspirin (RACIN trial). This specimen comes from a study of low-dose radiotherapy and immunotherapy resistance in tumors. At the level of the study: Every 2 weeks, cohort 1 got 0.5 Gy, reaching 6.5 Gy to the planning target volume. Cohort 2 was treated with 1 Gy per fraction every two weeks, amounting to 13 Gy across 26 weeks.

This CDR3 is built from 12 residues. The ends lost 6 bases at V and 4 bases at J; junction bases unmatched: 4. Germline V gene sequence: CDR1 DFQATT, CDR2 SNEGSKA (reference sequence). TRAV- and TRBV-specific primers were used for first-strand cDNA, which covered alpha and beta chains. The authors ran around 22 PCR cycles to amplify TCRs with a constant-region primer and V-primer adapter. Each CDR3 protein is one row after TCRdb ran MiXCR on the reads. The profile shows tens of thousands of distinct CDR3 sequences, around 20% of them singletons. The chain combines TRBV20-1 with TRBJ1-2; the match to TRBD1 covers 8 bases. This clonotype was obtained from a female donor with ovarian cancer. This specimen was PBMCs, taken after low-dose radiotherapy plus immunotherapy. This chain's CDR3 is CSATGEIYGYTF. Written as DNA, the CDR3 is TGCAGTGCGACAGGGGAGATCTATGGCTACACCTTC.